The 24 T cell receptor beta chains in this list originate from one sample, sequenced in a study of regulatory T cells in long-lasting Graves disease. Indicated time point: newly diagnosed GD, antithyroid drugs for less than 3 months. Extracted RNA from PBMCs served as the source of the TCR library. In building TCR beta libraries, iRepertoire HTBI primers were used together with Arm-PCR of CDR3 regions. TCRdb re-derived calls from the multiplex PCR reads in MiXCR, one entry per CDR3 protein. Altogether some 200,000 distinct CDR3 sequences are present, approximately 18% being singletons, with the ten largest covering 10% to 15%. In addition, the sample was reused for a study of T cells in Graves' hyperthyroidism and ophthalmopathy.

This specimen was peripheral blood mononuclear cells (PBMCs), taken at new diagnosis, from a patient treated with antithyroid drugs. The receptors were gathered from a woman younger than 45 with Graves disease.

This clonotype was observed once. The CDR3: CASYQQVNTEAFF. Written as DNA, the CDR3 is TGTGCCAGCTACCAACAGGTGAACACTGAAGCTTTCTTT. This sequence joins TRBV28 and TRBJ1-1, with TRBD1 as a possible D gene (5 bases). V was trimmed by 8 bases and J by 0 bases, leaving 10 bases between them. CDR1 and CDR2 (germline): MDHEN, SYDVKM. The CDR3 runs to 13 residues.

The chain employs TRBV7-9 and TRBJ1-2; D might be TRBD1 (6 bases). From germline, CDR1 is SEHNR and CDR2 FQNEAQ (reference sequence). Between the trimmed V and J ends, which lost 5 bases and 6 bases, there was a span of 16 bases. The CDR3 consists of 14 residues. Written as DNA, the CDR3 is TGTGCCAGCAGCCTGGGGGCAGGGGAAGATGGCTACACCTTC. This gives the protein CASSLGAGEDGYTF. Full variable domain (remainder filled in from reference TRBV7-9 and TRBJ1-2): DTGVSQNPRHKITKRGQNVTFRCDPISEHNRLYWYRQTLGQGPEFLTYFQNEAQLEKSRLLSDRFSAERPKGSFSTLEIQRTEQGDSAMYLCASSLGAGEDGYTFGSGTRLTVV.

This clonotype came up many times. This chain connects TRBV7-6 to TRBJ1-5; TRBD1 is a possible D gene (6 bases). V was trimmed by 5 bases and J by 6 bases, leaving 17 bases between them. CDR1 is SGHVS, CDR2 FNYEAQ, per germline. CDR3 length equals 15 residues. CDR3 nucleotides: TGTGCCAGCAGCCAGGGCGGGGGGGCGGCTCAGCCCCAGCATTTT. Amino acids: CASSQGGGAAQPQHF.

This clonotype was recorded many times. V usage is TRBV20-1 and J usage is TRBJ1-5, with D unresolved. The CDR3 sequence is 15 residues long. Germline values: CDR1 DFQATT, CDR2 SNEGSKA (reference sequence). Trimming cost V 0 bases and J 0 bases, with 9 bases left between them. CDR3 in DNA: TGCAGTGCTAGAGATAATAGGTTTAGCAATCAGCCCCAGCATTTT. This translates into CSARDNRFSNQPQHF.

This clonotype was counted a few times. One junction end does not reproduce the germline sequence, and a read error may be involved. V usage is TRBV2 and J usage is TRBJ1-2; perhaps TRBD1 as D (6 bases). Germline V gives CDR1 SNHLY, CDR2 FYNNEI. CDR3 length equals 14 residues. CDR3 sequence reads: CASRERQVNYGHTF. For the CDR3, the DNA is TGTGCCAGCAGAGAGAGACAGGTTAACTATGGCCACACCTTC.

This clonotype was observed many times. The chain uses TRBV15 and TRBJ1-4, with 7 bases lining up with TRBD1. V shed 2 bases, J shed 5 bases, and the junction held 5 bases outside the gene matches. The CDR3 length is 15 residues. Germline CDR1 LNHNV, CDR2 YYDKDF (reference sequence). The CDR3 reads CATSRQGGPNEKLFF. CDR3 nucleotides: TGTGCCACCAGCAGACAGGGGGGCCCCAATGAAAAACTGTTTTTT.

This clonotype was counted many times. This sequence joins TRBV5-6 and TRBJ1-6, with TRBD1 identical over 8 bases. V lost 0 bases, J lost 6 bases, and 5 bases stayed unmatched. The germline gives CDR1 SGHDT, CDR2 YYEEEE. The CDR3 sequence is 16 residues long. CDR3 amino acids: CASSLDRDRPNSPLHF. The CDR3 DNA reads as TGTGCCAGCAGCTTGGACCGGGACAGGCCTAATTCACCCCTCCACTTT.

This clonotype was counted at least ten times. The chain links TRBV7-8 to TRBJ2-5; no reliable D call. Trimming stripped 2 bases from V and 0 bases from J, with 13 bases between. CDR3 length equals 16 residues. CDR1 SGHVS and CDR2 FQNEAQ come from the germline V gene. The CDR3 reads CASSLSGSGYQETQYF. CDR3 nucleotide sequence: TGTGCCAGCAGCTTATCAGGCTCCGGGTACCAAGAGACCCAGTACTTC. Using reference TRBV7-8 and TRBJ2-5 for the parts outside the CDR3, the full variable domain is GAGVSQSPRYKVAKRGQDVALRCDPISGHVSLFWYQQALGQGPEFLTYFQNEAQLDKSGLPSDRFFAERPEGSVSTLKIQRTQQEDSAVYLCASSLSGSGYQETQYFGPGTRLLVL.

This clonotype occurred many times. With a much larger clone just one base away, this may be a read error. V and J are TRBV24-1 and TRBJ1-2; the match to TRBD1 covers 7 bases. This CDR3 has 14 residues. The germline V gene encodes CDR1 KGHDR and CDR2 SFDVKD. This chain's CDR3 is CATNLDGTDYGHTF. CDR3 DNA: TGTGCCACCAACCTCGACGGGACAGACTATGGCCACACCTTC.

This clonotype occurred a few times. A much larger clone differs by one base, so this may be a read error. CDR3 bases: TGTGCCGGCAGTGCGGGGTGGACTGAAGCTTTCTTT. The encoded protein is CAGSAGWTEAFF. The chain recombines TRBV6-1 with TRBJ1-1; D unresolved. Looked up from germline, CDR1 is MNHNS and CDR2 is SASEGT. The CDR3 loop spans 12 amino acids.

This clonotype came up many times. This chain connects TRBV12-3 or TRBV12-4 to TRBJ2-2; 7 bases map to TRBD2. This CDR3 spans 13 amino acids. V was pared by 8 bases and J by 4 bases, with 4 bases of the junction left unmatched. For the CDR3, the DNA is TGTGCCAGCCGGCCTAGCGGCACCGGGGAGCTGTTTTTT. It encodes CASRPSGTGELFF.

V is TRBV12-3 or TRBV12-4 and J is TRBJ1-2, with TRBD1 matching over 9 bases. This CDR3 region has 15 residues. The V and J ends lost 5 bases and 1 base, in that order; junction bases with no gene match: 5. CDR3 DNA sequence: TGTGCCAGCAGTACACAGGGGGCGCGTAACTATGGCTACACCTTC. It yields the protein CASSTQGARNYGYTF.

This clonotype came up many times. V usage is TRBV12-3 or TRBV12-4 and J usage is TRBJ1-2; 11 positions agree with TRBD1. The V segment lost 4 bases and the J segment 8 bases; nucleotides outside the gene matches: 9. The CDR3 runs 15 residues. The CDR3 reads CASSSRTGGAWGYTF. In DNA, the CDR3 is TGTGCCAGCAGTTCAAGGACAGGGGGCGCTTGGGGCTACACCTTC.

In this sample, this clonotype turned up many times. The chain links TRBV28 to TRBJ2-5, with D unclear. From germline, CDR1 is MDHEN and CDR2 SYDVKM. The ends were cut back, 6 bases at V and 3 bases at J, with 17 bases in the middle. The CDR3 runs to 15 residues. The CDR3 DNA is TGTGCCAGCAGCATCCGGCGGATAATTAAAGAGACCCAGTACTTC. It translates to CASSIRRIIKETQYF.

To note about this clonotype: The conserved final phenylalanine or tryptophan is absent from the CDR3, which likely points to a read error. This chain uses TRBV18 with TRBJ1-1; D unresolved. The germline V gene encodes CDR1 KGHSH and CDR2 LQKENI. The CDR3 is 14 amino acids. Trimming stripped 2 bases from V and 3 bases from J, with 10 bases between. In DNA, the CDR3 is TGTGCCAGCTCACCAGGTATCGGGTACACTGAAGCTTTCTCT. Protein: CASSPGIGYTEAFS.

The genes are TRBV5-5 and TRBJ2-3, with 7 bases lining up with TRBD2. V shed 4 bases and J 4 bases; nucleotides not matched to a gene: 12. The CDR3 length is 16 residues. Germline CDR1 reads SGHKS; CDR2 reads YYEKEE (reference sequence). CDR3 protein: CASSPGLGLVPDTQYF. In nucleotides, the CDR3 is TGTGCCAGCAGCCCCGGACTAGGACTCGTCCCAGATACGCAGTATTTT.

This clonotype was picked up a small number of times. The J gene is TRBJ2-3, the V gene TRBV6-5, with TRBD1 identical over 10 bases. Germline trimming cut 2 bases from V and 1 base from J; bases unmatched to any gene: 3. Germline CDR1 reads MNHEY; CDR2 reads SVGAGI. This CDR3 is 16 amino acids long. The CDR3 nucleotides read TGTGCCAGCAGTTACAAAGGACAGGGGGGCACAGATACGCAGTATTTT. Translated, it gives CASSYKGQGGTDTQYF.

The sample holds a few counts of this clonotype. This CDR3 reads CASSLFGQGSHEQYF. Here the CDR3 DNA reads TGTGCCAGCAGCTTATTTGGACAGGGGAGCCACGAGCAGTACTTC. This rearrangement joins TRBV11-3 to TRBJ2-7; 9 bases line up with TRBD1. Trimming removed 2 bases from V and 5 bases from J; junction bases left unmatched: 7. CDR3 length: 15 amino acids. The V gene's germline CDR1 is SGHNT and CDR2 YENEEA.

This clonotype occurred many times. The chain employs TRBV6-1 and TRBJ2-5; D is perhaps TRBD1 (5 bases). This CDR3 is built from 12 residues. The germline V gene encodes CDR1 MNHNS and CDR2 SASEGT. With 6 bases removed from V and 5 bases from J, the gap between germline ends came to 10 bases. As DNA, the CDR3 is TGTGCCAGCAGCCCGAACAGGGAGACCCAGTACTTC. This translates into CASSPNRETQYF.

This clonotype was seen ten or more times. The J gene is TRBJ2-7, the V gene TRBV12-3 or TRBV12-4; D assignment may be TRBD1 or TRBD2 (5 bases each). V was shortened by 5 bases and J by 4 bases, with 15 bases between the two germline ends. This CDR3 has 14 amino acids. The CDR3 sequence is CASSVSGTTYEQYF. Written as DNA, the CDR3 is TGTGCCAGCAGTGTTTCTGGGACGACATACGAGCAGTACTTC.

The sample holds many counts of this clonotype. The rearrangement links TRBV6-5 to TRBJ1-1, with D unclear. Germline CDR1 is MNHEY and CDR2 is SVGAGI. There are 15 residues in the CDR3. V gave up 0 bases and J gave up 0 bases, with 8 bases separating them. The CDR3 DNA is TGTGCCAGCAGTTACTCAAGGCAGATGAACACTGAAGCTTTCTTT. Amino acid sequence: CASSYSRQMNTEAFF.

This chain connects TRBV6-1 to TRBJ2-7; no clear D gene. This CDR3 is built from 12 residues. V lost 10 bases, J lost 0 bases, and 10 bases lay in between. CDR1 MNHNS and CDR2 SASEGT come from the germline V gene. The CDR3 DNA follows: TGTGCCATCCGGTCCTCCTCCTACGAGCAGTACTTC. Protein sequence: CAIRSSSYEQYF.

About this clonotype: A much larger clone lies a single base off, so this may be a read error. The chain links TRBV11-2 to TRBJ2-4, with 10 bases that match TRBD1. The CDR3 runs to 13 residues. Looked up from germline, CDR1 is SGHAT and CDR2 is FQNNGV. The CDR3 protein is CASGLGQGNIQYF. The CDR3 DNA is TGTGCCAGCGGCTTGGGACAGGGGAACATTCAGTACTTC.

This chain links TRBV12-3 or TRBV12-4 with TRBJ2-5; D gene ambiguous. The last part of the DNA fits TRBJ2-1 better; the J call may be wrong. This CDR3 region has 12 residues. The CDR3 sequence is CASSLNRNEQFF. The DNA of the CDR3 is TGTGCCAGCAGTTTAAATCGAAACGAGCAGTTCTTC.